The 18 T cell receptor beta chains listed next were all sequenced from one sample in a study of T cell responses to AZD1222 COVID-19 vaccine. Here immunoSEQ multiplex PCR was the method, and the copy in TCRdb shows in-frame clones only, minus some. Among about 27,000 clones listed, approximately 92% were seen once. The sequenced sample was peripheral blood, obtained 28 days after the second AZD1222 dose. The receptors were sampled from an adult who received the AZD1222 COVID-19 vaccine.

The chain joins TRBV6-6 to TRBJ2-5, with D unclear. Germline loops: CDR1 MNHNY, CDR2 SVGAGI (reference sequence). CDR3 length equals 14 residues. The V gene lost 2 bases and the J gene lost 1 base, with 8 bases spanning the gap. The CDR3: CASSYVKGQETQYF. CDR3 DNA: TGTGCCAGCAGTTACGTGAAGGGCCAAGAGACCCAGTACTTC.

The chain employs TRBV7-2 and TRBJ1-2; D is possibly TRBD1 (5 bases). V was cut by 5 bases and J by 8 bases, with 15 bases left in between. CDR3 size: 13 residues. The V gene's germline CDR1 is SGHTA and CDR2 FQGNSA. CDR3 nucleotides: TGTGCCAGCAGCACCTCGGGGGAAATAGGCTACACCTTC. Translating it yields CASSTSGEIGYTF.

The rearrangement links TRBV25-1 to TRBJ1-2; 11 bases map to TRBD1. There are 14 residues in the CDR3. Losses at the gene ends were 6 bases for V and 8 bases for J; bases not matched to a gene: 8. The germline V gene encodes CDR1 MGHDK and CDR2 SYGVNS. The DNA of the CDR3 is TGTGCCAGCAGCCGCGGACAGGGGGCCGGGGGCTACACCTTC. This encodes CASSRGQGAGGYTF.

This clone was detected only once. This chain joins TRBV10-3 and TRBJ1-4; D is perhaps TRBD1 (5 bases). This CDR3 contains 12 residues. Germline-derived CDR1 and CDR2 are ENHRY and SYGVKD. The V end lost 6 bases, the J end lost 8 bases, and 10 bases lay between the germline ends. The CDR3 loop reads CAIRGGDEKLFF. The CDR3 DNA follows: TGTGCCATCAGGGGTGGGGACGAAAAACTGTTTTTT.

This clone was seen a few times. The chain combines TRBV19 with TRBJ1-5; unclear D gene. CDR3 length: 15 residues. Germline-derived CDR1 and CDR2 are LNHDA and SQIVND (reference sequence). V gave up 2 bases and J gave up 2 bases, with 10 bases separating them. CDR3 DNA: TGTGCCAGTAGTATATTAGGGAGCGGCAATCAGCCCCAGCATTTT. It is translated as CASSILGSGNQPQHF.

The chain is built from TRBV29-1 and TRBJ1-1; D not resolved. From germline, CDR1 is SQVTM and CDR2 ANQGSEA. The V end was cut by 0 bases, the J end by 0 bases, with 11 bases between. This CDR3 has 15 residues. The CDR3 DNA follows: TGCAGCGTTGAAGATGGGGAGCAATTGAACACTGAAGCTTTCTTT. Its translation: CSVEDGEQLNTEAFF.

This clone was counted only a few times. This rearrangement joins TRBV27 to TRBJ2-2; tentatively, D is TRBD2 (5 bases). The length of the CDR3 is 17 residues. Trimming stripped 6 bases from V and 3 bases from J, with 20 bases between. The germline V gene encodes CDR1 MNHEY and CDR2 SMNVEV (reference sequence). The CDR3 region has the DNA TGTGCCAGCAGGTGGGCGGTGAGGGCCGGGGACACCGGGGAGCTGTTTTTT. It codes for CASRWAVRAGDTGELFF.

The chain is built from TRBV19 and TRBJ2-2; 7 bases line up with TRBD1. The germline V gene encodes CDR1 LNHDA and CDR2 SQIVND (reference sequence). V was pared by 5 bases and J by 11 bases, with 8 bases of the junction left unmatched. The CDR3 extends over 13 amino acids. The CDR3 nucleotides read TGTGCCAGTAGTCGGGACAGAAGTTACGAGCTGTTTTTT. Its protein product is CASSRDRSYELFF.

This clone was counted between two and nine times. The chain is built from TRBV28 and TRBJ1-1; D remains unclear. The CDR3 runs 12 residues. Trimming shortened V by 10 bases and J by 5 bases, and 14 bases separated the two germline ends. Germline V gives CDR1 MDHEN, CDR2 SYDVKM. In DNA, the CDR3 is TGTGCCACCACCCCTGGGAGAACTGAAGCTTTCTTT. Amino acid sequence: CATTPGRTEAFF.

The genes are TRBV5-1 and TRBJ2-7; 12 positions agree with TRBD2. The CDR3 is 17 amino acids. Germline values: CDR1 SGHRS, CDR2 YFSETQ. Losses at the gene ends were 0 bases for V and 4 bases for J; bases not matched to a gene: 8. This CDR3 reads CASSLGLAGGLRYEQYF. The CDR3 DNA reads as TGCGCCAGCAGCTTGGGTCTAGCGGGAGGGTTGAGGTACGAGCAGTACTTC.

CDR3 coding DNA: TGTGCCAGCAGCCGAGGGAACTCGGAAGCTTTCTTT. Its translation is CASSRGNSEAFF. The chain carries TRBV3-1 (or the pseudogene TRBV3-2) and TRBJ1-1; D remains ambiguous. Trimming removed 4 bases from V and 8 bases from J, with 11 bases in between. The CDR3 totals 12 residues. Per the germline V gene, CDR1 is LGHDT and CDR2 is YNNKEL (reference sequence).

The V and J genes are TRBV11-2 and TRBJ1-2; a weak D match, TRBD1 (5 bases). The V end was cut by 1 base, the J end by 4 bases, with 10 bases between. CDR1 and CDR2 from the germline V gene are SGHAT and FQNNGV. The CDR3 sequence is 14 residues long. CDR3 sequence (DNA): TGTGCCAGCAGCTTAGGGCAGGGCTTCTATGGCTACACCTTC. Protein sequence: CASSLGQGFYGYTF.

The chain uses TRBV11-3 and TRBJ2-7, with a tentative D call TRBD2 (5 bases). The V and J ends lost 4 bases and 0 bases respectively, with 16 bases between them. Per germline, CDR1 SGHNT and CDR2 YENEEA. CDR3 size: 16 residues. This chain's CDR3 is CASSSLRVCPSYEQYF. CDR3 DNA sequence: TGTGCCAGCAGCTCCCTGAGGGTATGCCCCTCCTACGAGCAGTACTTC.

V usage is TRBV28 and J usage is TRBJ1-1; TRBD1 matches at 7 bases. This CDR3 region has 14 residues. Germline values: CDR1 MDHEN, CDR2 SYDVKM. V lost 2 bases, J lost 8 bases, and 8 bases stayed unmatched. CDR3 DNA: TGTGCCAGCAGTTTACCGGGACAGCGCCGGGAAGCTTTCTTT. Translation: CASSLPGQRREAFF. Complete variable domain (other parts from reference TRBV28 and TRBJ1-1): DVKVTQSSRYLVKRTGEKVFLECVQDMDHENMFWYRQDPGLGLRLIYFSYDVKMKEKGDIPEGYSVSREKKERFSLILESASTNQTSMYLCASSLPGQRREAFFGQGTRLTVV.

The chain is built from TRBV5-1 and TRBJ2-7, with 10 bases identical to TRBD1. V dropped 4 bases and J dropped 3; count of bases not matched to a gene: 10. CDR1 and CDR2 from the germline V gene are SGHRS and YFSETQ. This CDR3 has 16 residues. In DNA form, the CDR3 reads TGCGCCAGCAGCCCCGGGACAGGGGAGAAATACTACGAGCAGTACTTC. It specifies CASSPGTGEKYYEQYF. Complete variable domain (other parts from reference TRBV5-1 and TRBJ2-7): KAGVTQTPRYLIKTRGQQVTLSCSPISGHRSVSWYQQTPGQGLQFLFEYFSETQRNKGNFPGRFSGRQFSNSRSEMNVSTLELGDSALYLCASSPGTGEKYYEQYFGPGTRLTVT.

Only a few counts were recorded for this clone. The V gene is TRBV11-3, the J gene TRBJ1-3, with a weak D call TRBD1 (5 bases). Germline V gives CDR1 SGHNT, CDR2 YENEEA. There are 16 residues in the CDR3. V dropped 5 bases and J dropped 0 bases, with 14 bases sitting between them. CDR3 protein: CASSSGGSGSGNTIYF. CDR3 in DNA: TGTGCCAGCAGCAGTGGGGGATCGGGCTCTGGAAACACCATATATTTT.

The genes are TRBV28 and TRBJ1-2; D gene uncertain. This CDR3 comprises 13 residues. Trimming left V 5 bases short and J 2 bases short, with 9 bases between. Germline CDR1 reads MDHEN; CDR2 reads SYDVKM. CDR3 amino acids: CASSPGINYGYTF. Written as DNA, the CDR3 is TGTGCCAGCAGTCCCGGTATCAACTATGGCTACACCTTC.

This chain links TRBV28 with TRBJ1-2, with TRBD1 as a possible D gene (6 bases). Trimming removed 7 bases at V and 4 bases at J, with 16 bases between. CDR1 is MDHEN, CDR2 SYDVKM, per germline. This CDR3 contains 14 residues. CDR3 loop: CASNLPTGSYGYTF. The CDR3 DNA reads TGTGCCAGCAACTTACCCACAGGGTCCTATGGCTACACCTTC.